Many counts were recorded for the clone carrying this TCR beta chain. The antigen remains unidentified. The DNA ends 3 residues before the CDR3 does, and the rest of the CDR3 is filled in from the germline J gene. Data came from immunoSEQ multiplex PCR; TCRdb stores just in-frame clones and leaves some out. The sample presents roughly 29,000 clones, none singletons. Germline CDR1 DFQATT, CDR2 SNEGSKA (reference sequence). Trimming took 5 bases from V and 6 from J, leaving 10 bases between them. The CDR3 sequence is 12 residues long. This record belongs to a study of T cell clonality in common variable immunodeficiency. Regarding the study as a whole: Reportedly, TCR beta sequences from common variable immunodeficiency showed fewer deletions and N-nucleotide insertions.

Sample: peripheral blood mononuclear cells. The chain recombines TRBV20-1 with TRBJ2-2; a weak D match, TRBD1 (5 bases). This TCR derives from a person aged 18 to 70 in good health. CDR3 bases read: TGCAGTGCTCAGAAGGGGTCCGGGGAG. Protein: CSAQKGSGE. The complete CDR3 sequence is CSAQKGSGELFF.